This T cell receptor beta chain was profiled in a study of T cell repertoires in cytomegalovirus infection. The wider study: The public TCR beta signatures pointed to both CMV infection and matching HLA type.

Germline CDR1 reads LGHDT; CDR2 reads YNNKEL (reference sequence). This CDR3 has 15 residues. The V and J ends lost 7 bases and 1 base respectively, with 16 bases between them. Study-level findings and limits: The study identified carriers of CMV plus the relevant HLA from cumulative public TCR beta family frequency. Dominating the ex vivo response were HLA-C-restricted CMV-specific TCR beta clonotypes.

One entry per CDR3 protein results from TCRdb running MiXCR on the reads. Among about 360,000 distinct CDR3 sequences listed, 18% were seen once. A word on this clonotype: The antigen is unknown.

What was sequenced was PBMCs. The rearrangement links TRBV3-1 to TRBJ1-2; no definite D call. This receptor was identified in a human donor in good health (CMV status not recorded). Some clones in this sample may be carry-over from other donors' samples. CDR3 sequence: CASTPGQAFNYGYTF. CDR3 coding DNA: TGTGCCAGCACCCCTGGCCAGGCGTTTAACTATGGCTACACCTTC.